In this sample, the clone carrying this TCR beta chain turned up a few times. What it recognizes is unknown. This record belongs to a study of identical twins. Whole-study results and caveats: Out-of-frame alpha sequences shared by twins showed excess low generation probability. Invariant MAIT and iNKT cells could partly confound zero-insertion analyses. Clonotypes of the beta chain that were abundant in cord blood carried fewer insertions (memory repertoires showed none).

From the 5' RACE reads, TCRdb called clonotypes with MiXCR, one entry per CDR3 protein. In the table there are approximately 890,000 distinct CDR3 sequences, roughly 12% of which are singletons. The donor group consisted entirely of healthy Caucasians. The CDR3 is made up of 13 amino acids. Trimming took 7 bases from V and 2 from J, leaving 11 bases between them. In germline, CDR1 is SQVTM, CDR2 ANQGSEA. The same data also contributed to another study, on yellow fever vaccine responses in identical twins.

Sample: PBMCs. The receptor was derived from a woman aged 18-30 years in good health. The chain uses TRBV29-1 and TRBJ2-2; weak D call: TRBD1 (6 bases). As DNA, the CDR3 is TGCAGCGCCCAGGGGCTCAACACCGGGGAGCTGTTTTTT. Protein product: CSAQGLNTGELFF.